A single TCR beta chain is shown here with its context. CDR1 is MNHEY and CDR2 is SMNVEV in the germline V gene (reference sequence). Losses at the gene ends were 7 bases for V and 2 bases for J; bases not matched to a gene: 10. This CDR3 has 17 residues. This record belongs to a study of blood T cell repertoires in COVID-19. TCRdb's table, derived via immunoSEQ multiplex PCR, lists solely in-frame clones and lacks some. The data hold a few hundred thousand clones, with approximately 88% observed a single time. The rearrangement links TRBV27 to TRBJ2-7, with 14 bases fitting TRBD2. This sequence originates from a woman aged 25 to 39 who had recovered from COVID-19. Sequencing was performed on PBMCs or T cells enriched from blood (not recorded which). CDR3: CASIWTSGRPFTYEQYF. For the CDR3, the DNA is TGTGCCAGCATTTGGACTAGCGGGAGGCCCTTCACCTACGAGCAGTACTTC.